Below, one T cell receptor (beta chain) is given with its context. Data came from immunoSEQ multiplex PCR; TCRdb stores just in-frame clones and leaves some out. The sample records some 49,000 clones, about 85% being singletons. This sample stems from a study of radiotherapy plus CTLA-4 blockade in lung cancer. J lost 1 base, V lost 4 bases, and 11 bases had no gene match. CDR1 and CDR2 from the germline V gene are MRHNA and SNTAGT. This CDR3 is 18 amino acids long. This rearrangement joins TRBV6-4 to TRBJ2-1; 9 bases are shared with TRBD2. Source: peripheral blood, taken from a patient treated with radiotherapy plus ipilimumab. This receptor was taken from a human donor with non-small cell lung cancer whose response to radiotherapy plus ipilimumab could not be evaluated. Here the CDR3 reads CASSGRLSAGGSYNEQFF. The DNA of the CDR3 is TGTGCCAGCAGTGGCCGATTGTCAGCGGGAGGATCCTACAATGAGCAGTTCTTC.